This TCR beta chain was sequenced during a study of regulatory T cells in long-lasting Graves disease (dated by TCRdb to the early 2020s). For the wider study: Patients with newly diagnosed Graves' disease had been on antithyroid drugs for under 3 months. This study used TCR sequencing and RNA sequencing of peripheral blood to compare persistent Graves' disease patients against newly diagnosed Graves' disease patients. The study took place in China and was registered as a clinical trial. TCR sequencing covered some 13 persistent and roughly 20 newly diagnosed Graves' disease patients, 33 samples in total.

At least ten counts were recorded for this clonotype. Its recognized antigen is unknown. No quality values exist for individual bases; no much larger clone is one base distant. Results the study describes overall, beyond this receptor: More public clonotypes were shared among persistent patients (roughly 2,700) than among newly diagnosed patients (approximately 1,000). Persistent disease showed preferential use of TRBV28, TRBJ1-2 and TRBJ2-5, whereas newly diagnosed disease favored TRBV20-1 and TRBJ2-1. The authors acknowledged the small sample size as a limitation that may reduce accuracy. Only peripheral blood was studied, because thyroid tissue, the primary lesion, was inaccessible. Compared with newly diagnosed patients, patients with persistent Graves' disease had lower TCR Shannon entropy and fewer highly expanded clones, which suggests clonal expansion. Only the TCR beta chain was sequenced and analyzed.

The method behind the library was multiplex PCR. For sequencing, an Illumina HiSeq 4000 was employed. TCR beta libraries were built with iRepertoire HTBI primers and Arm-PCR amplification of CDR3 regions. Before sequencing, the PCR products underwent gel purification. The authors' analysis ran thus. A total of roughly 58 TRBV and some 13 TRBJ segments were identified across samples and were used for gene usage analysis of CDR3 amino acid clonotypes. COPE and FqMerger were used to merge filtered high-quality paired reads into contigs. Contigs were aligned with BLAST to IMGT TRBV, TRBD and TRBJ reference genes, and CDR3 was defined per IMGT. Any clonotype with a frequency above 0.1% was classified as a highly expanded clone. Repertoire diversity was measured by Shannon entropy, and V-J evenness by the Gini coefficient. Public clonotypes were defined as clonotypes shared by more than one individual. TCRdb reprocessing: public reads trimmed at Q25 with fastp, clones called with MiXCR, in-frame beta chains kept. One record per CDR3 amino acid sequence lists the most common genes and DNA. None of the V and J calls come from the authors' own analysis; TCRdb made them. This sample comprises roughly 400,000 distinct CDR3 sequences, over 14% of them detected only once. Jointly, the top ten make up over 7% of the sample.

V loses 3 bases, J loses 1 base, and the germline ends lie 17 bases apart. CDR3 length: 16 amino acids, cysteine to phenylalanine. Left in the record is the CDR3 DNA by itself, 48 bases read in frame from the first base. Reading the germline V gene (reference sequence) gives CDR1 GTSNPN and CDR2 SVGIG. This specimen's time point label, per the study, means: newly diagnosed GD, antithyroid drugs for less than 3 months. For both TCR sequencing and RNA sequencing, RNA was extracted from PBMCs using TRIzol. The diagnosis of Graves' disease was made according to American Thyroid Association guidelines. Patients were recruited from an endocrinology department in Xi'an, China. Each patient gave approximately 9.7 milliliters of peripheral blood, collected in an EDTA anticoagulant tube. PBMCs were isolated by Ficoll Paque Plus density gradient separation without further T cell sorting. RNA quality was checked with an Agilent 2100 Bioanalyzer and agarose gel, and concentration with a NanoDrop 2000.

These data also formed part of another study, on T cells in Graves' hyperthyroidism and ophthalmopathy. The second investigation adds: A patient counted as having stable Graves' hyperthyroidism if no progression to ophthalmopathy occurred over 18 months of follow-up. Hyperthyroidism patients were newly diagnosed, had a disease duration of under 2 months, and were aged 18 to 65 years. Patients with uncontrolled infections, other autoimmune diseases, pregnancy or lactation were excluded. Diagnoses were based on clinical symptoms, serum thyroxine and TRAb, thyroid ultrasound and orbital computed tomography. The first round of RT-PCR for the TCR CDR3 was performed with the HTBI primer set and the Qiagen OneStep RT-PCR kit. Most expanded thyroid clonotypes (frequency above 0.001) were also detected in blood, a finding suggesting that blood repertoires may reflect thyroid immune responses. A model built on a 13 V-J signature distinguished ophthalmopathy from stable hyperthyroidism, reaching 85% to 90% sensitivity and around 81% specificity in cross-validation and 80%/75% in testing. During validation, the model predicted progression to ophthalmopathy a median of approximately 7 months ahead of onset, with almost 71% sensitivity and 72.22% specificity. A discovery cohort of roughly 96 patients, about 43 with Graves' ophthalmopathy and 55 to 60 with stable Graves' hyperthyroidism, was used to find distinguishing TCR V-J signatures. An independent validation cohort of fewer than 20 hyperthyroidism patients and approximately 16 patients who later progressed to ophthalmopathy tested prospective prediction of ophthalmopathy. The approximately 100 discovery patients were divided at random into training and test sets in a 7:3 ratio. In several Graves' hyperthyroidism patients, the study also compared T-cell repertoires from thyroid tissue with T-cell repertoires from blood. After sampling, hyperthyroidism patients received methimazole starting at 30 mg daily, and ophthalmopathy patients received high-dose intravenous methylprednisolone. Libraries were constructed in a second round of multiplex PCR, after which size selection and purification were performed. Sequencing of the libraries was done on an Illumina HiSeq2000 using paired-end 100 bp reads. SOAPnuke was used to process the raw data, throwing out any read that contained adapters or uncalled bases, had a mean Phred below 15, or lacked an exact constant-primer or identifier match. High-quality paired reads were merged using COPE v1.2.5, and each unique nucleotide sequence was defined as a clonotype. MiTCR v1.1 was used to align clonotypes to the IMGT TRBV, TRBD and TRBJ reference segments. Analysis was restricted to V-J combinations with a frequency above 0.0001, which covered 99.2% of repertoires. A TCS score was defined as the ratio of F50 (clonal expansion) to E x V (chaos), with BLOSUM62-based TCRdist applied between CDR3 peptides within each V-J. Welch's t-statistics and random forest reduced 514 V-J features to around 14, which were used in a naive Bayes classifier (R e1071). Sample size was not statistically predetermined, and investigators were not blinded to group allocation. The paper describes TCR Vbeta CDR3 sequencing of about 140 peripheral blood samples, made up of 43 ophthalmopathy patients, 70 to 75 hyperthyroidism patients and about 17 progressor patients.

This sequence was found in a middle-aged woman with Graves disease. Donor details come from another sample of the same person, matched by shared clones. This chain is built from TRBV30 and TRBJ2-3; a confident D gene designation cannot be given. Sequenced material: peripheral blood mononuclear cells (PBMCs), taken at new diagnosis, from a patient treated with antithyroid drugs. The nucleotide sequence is TGTGCCTGGAGGGGCGGAAAAGGAGTTGGCACAGATACGCAGTATTTT. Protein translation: CAWRGGKGVGTDTQYF.